This TCR beta chain was found in a study of brain metastases from non-small cell lung cancer. Trimming removed 5 bases from V and 4 bases from J, with 9 bases in between. The CDR3 has 13 residues. Germline CDR1 reads LGHDT; CDR2 reads YNNKEL (reference sequence). The protocol was immunoSEQ multiplex PCR, while the TCRdb copy is restricted to in-frame clones and leaves out a portion. Of some 4,000 clones detected, roughly 90% appear once; the ten largest clones hold roughly 3.1%. This clone has a single count. V and J are TRBV3-1 (or the pseudogene TRBV3-2) and TRBJ1-5; D might be TRBD1 (5 bases). This sequence originates from a donor aged 40 or over with non-small cell lung cancer. The sequenced sample consisted of primary lung tumor tissue. Written as DNA, the CDR3 is TGTGCCAGCAGCTCAGGGATAAATCAGCCCCAGCATTTT. Protein: CASSSGINQPQHF.